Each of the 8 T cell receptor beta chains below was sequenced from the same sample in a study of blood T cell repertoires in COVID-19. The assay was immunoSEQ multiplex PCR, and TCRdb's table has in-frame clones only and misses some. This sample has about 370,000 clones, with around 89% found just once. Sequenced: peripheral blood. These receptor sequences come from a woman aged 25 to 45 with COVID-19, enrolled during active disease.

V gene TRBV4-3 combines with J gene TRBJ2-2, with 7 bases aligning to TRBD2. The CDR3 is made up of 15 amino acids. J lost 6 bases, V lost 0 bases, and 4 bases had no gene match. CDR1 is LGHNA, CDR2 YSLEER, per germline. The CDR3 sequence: CASSQDRGGPGELFF. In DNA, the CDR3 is TGCGCCAGCAGCCAAGATCGGGGAGGGCCCGGGGAGCTGTTTTTT.

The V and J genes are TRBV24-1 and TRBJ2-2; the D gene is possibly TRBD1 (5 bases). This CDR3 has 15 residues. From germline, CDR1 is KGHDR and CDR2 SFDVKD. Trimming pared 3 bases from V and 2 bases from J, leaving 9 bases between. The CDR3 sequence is CATSDPRVNTGELFF. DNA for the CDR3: TGTGCCACCAGTGATCCCAGGGTTAACACCGGGGAGCTGTTTTTT.

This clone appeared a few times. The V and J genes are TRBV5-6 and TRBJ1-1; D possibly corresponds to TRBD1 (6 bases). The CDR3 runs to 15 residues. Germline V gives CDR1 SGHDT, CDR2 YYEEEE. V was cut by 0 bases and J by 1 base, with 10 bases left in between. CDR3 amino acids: CASSLGDTWNTEAFF. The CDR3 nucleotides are TGTGCCAGCAGCTTGGGGGACACTTGGAACACTGAAGCTTTCTTT.

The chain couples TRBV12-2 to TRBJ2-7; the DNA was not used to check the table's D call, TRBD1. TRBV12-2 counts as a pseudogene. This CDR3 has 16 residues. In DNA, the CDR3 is TGTGCAAGTCGCCCCCAGTCCCGGGACAGGGCCTACGAGCAGTACTTC. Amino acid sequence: CASRPQSRDRAYEQYF.

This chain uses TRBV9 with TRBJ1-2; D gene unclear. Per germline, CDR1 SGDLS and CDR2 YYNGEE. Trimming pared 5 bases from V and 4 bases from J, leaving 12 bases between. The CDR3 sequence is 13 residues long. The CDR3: CASRLTSSYGYTF. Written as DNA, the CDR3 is TGTGCCAGCAGGTTGACCTCTAGCTATGGCTACACCTTC.

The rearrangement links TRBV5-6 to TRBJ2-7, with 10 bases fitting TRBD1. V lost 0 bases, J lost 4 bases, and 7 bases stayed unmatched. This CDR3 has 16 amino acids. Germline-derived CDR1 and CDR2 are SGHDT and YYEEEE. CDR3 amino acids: CASSLVGDRGHYEQYF. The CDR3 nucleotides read TGTGCCAGCAGCTTGGTGGGAGACAGGGGGCATTACGAGCAGTACTTC.

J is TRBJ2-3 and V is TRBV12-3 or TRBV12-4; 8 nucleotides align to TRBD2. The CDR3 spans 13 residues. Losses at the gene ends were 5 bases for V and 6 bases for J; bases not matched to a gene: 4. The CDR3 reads CASSRGGPDTQYF. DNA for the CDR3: TGTGCCAGCAGTCGGGGGGGGCCGGATACGCAGTATTTT.

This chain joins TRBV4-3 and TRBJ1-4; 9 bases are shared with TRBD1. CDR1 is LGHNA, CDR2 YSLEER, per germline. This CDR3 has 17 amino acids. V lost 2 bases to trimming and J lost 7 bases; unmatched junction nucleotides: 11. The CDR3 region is CASSQMGIGQGPEKLFF. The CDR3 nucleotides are TGCGCCAGCAGCCAAATGGGGATTGGACAGGGGCCTGAAAAACTGTTTTTT.